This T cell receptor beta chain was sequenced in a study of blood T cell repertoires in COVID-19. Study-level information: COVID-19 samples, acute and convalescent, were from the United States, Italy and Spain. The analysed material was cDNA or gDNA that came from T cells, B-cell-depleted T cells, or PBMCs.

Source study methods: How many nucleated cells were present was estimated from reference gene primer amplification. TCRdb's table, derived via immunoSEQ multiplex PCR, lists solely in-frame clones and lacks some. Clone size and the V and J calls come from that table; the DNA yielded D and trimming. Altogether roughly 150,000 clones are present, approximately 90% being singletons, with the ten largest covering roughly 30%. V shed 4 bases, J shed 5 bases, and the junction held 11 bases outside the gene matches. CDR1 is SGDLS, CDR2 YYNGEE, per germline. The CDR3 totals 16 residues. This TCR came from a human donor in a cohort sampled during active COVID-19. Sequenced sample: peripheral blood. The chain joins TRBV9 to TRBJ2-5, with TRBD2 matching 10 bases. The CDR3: CASSPGQRGGLETQYF. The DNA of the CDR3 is TGTGCCAGCAGCCCCGGACAGCGGGGGGGCCTGGAGACCCAGTACTTC. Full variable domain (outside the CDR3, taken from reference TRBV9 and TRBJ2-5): DSGVTQTPKHLITATGQRVTLRCSPRSGDLSVYWYQQSLDQGLQFLIQYYNGEERAKGNILERFSAQQFPDLHSELNLSSLELGDSALYFCASSPGQRGGLETQYFGPGTRLLVL.